There are many counts of the clone carrying this T cell receptor beta chain. This sample is part of a study of blood T cell repertoires in COVID-19. Study-level information: PBMCs, B-cell-depleted T cells, or T cells provided the cDNA or gDNA that made up the material.

For recovered donors of Cohort 3, there were two negative PCRs, clearance, or symptom resolution. Original processing notes: Reference gene primer amplification gave estimated nucleated cell counts. Repertoires were generated with immunoSEQ multiplex PCR, while TCRdb's copy carries only in-frame clones and drops some. V and J calls and clone size are those listed in that table; D and trimming were worked out from the DNA. The profile shows roughly 190,000 clones, 84% of them singletons. The CDR3 length is 16 residues. The germline V gene has CDR1 SGHRS and CDR2 YFSETQ. V was shortened by 0 bases and J by 5 bases, with 18 bases between the two germline ends.

The sequencing input was PBMCs or T cells enriched from blood (not recorded which). The TCR was taken from a woman in her thirties who had recovered from COVID-19. The chain is built from TRBV5-1 and TRBJ2-7, with D possibly TRBD1 on 5 matching bases. The CDR3 region is CASSLGRAGYGDEQYV. In DNA form, the CDR3 reads TGCGCCAGCAGCTTGGGACGGGCAGGGTACGGAGACGAGCAGTACGTC.